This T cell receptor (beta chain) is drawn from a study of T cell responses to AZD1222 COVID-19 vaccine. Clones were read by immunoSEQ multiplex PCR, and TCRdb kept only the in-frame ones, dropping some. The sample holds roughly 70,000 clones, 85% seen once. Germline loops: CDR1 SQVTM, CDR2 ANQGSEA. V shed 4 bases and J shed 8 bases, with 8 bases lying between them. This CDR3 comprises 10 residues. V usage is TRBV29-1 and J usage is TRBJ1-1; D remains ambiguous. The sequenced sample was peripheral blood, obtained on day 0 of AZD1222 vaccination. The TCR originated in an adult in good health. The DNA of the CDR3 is TGCAGCGTTGGGAGAAGCGAAGCTTTCTTT. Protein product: CSVGRSEAFF.